This entry features one T cell receptor beta chain sequence. Antigen specificity is unknown. One junction end does not reproduce the germline sequence, and a read error may be involved. The data belong to a study of T cell repertoires in ileal Crohn's disease. Notes on the study in general: Compared with non-smokers, active smokers at surgery showed more clonal expansions.

This CDR3 is 14 amino acids long. Per germline, CDR1 SEHNR and CDR2 FQNEAQ (reference sequence). Measured with immunoSEQ multiplex PCR; TCRdb has only the in-frame clones, and not every one. The sample contains nearly 11,000 clones, around 70% of which appear only once. Specified time point: neoterminal ileum biopsy at postoperative endoscopy, about 6 months after surgery. Sequencing was carried out using ileal tissue. The sequence came from an adult with Crohn's disease. V and J are TRBV7-9 and TRBJ2-7, with 10 bases matching TRBD2. CDR3 DNA sequence: TGTGCCAGCAGCATAGCGGGAGGTTCCTACGAGCAGTACTTC. Protein: CASSIAGGSYEQYF.